The present T cell receptor (beta chain) was sequenced within a study of blood T cells in healthy people across ages. Germline loops: CDR1 MNHNY, CDR2 SVGAGI (reference sequence). V lost 4 bases and J lost 4; bases outside the gene matches: 15. The CDR3 contains 17 residues. As to this clonotype: Antigen unknown.

It was with a sample-barcoded 5' primer and a J-beta primer mix that a second PCR of roughly 6 to 12 cycles was run. Using its own MiXCR run on the 5' RACE reads, TCRdb lists one record per CDR3 protein. The sample has around 1.5 million distinct CDR3 sequences, almost 35% seen once; the top ten hold approximately 10%. Overall study results and limits: PBMCs left unsorted prevented a conclusive naive versus antigen-experienced comparison. Researchers report that TCR beta diversity correlated strongly with naive T cell percentage.

The chain carries TRBV6-6 and TRBJ1-2; 7 bases align to TRBD1. Material for sequencing was blood. This TCR was sampled from a woman aged 25-40 years in good health. In nucleotides, the CDR3 is TGTGCCAGCAGTTCCCGGGACAGTTATACTTTGACCTATGGCTACACCTTC. Residues: CASSSRDSYTLTYGYTF.